This TCR beta chain was retrieved from a study of T cell responses to AZD1222 COVID-19 vaccine. Sequencing used immunoSEQ multiplex PCR; TCRdb keeps in-frame clones, though not all of them. The sample holds 95,000 to 150,000 clones, just over 85% seen once. V lost 11 bases and J lost 1, with 3 bases in between. Looked up from germline, CDR1 is SNHLY and CDR2 is FYNNEI. The CDR3 is 11 amino acids. The chain uses TRBV2 and TRBJ2-6; no definite D call. The TCR comes from an adult in good health. Sequences were derived from peripheral blood, sampled on day 0 of AZD1222 vaccination. The CDR3 sequence is CAGSGANVLTF. CDR3 nucleotide sequence: TGTGCCGGTTCTGGGGCCAACGTCCTGACTTTC.